One and the same sample provided the 13 T cell receptor beta chains below, sequenced in a study of T cell repertoires and HLA-DP antigens. These TCRs' antigens remain unknown. Sequencing used immunoSEQ multiplex PCR; TCRdb keeps in-frame clones, though not all of them. The repertoire consists of almost 90,000 clones, with 86% occurring once and the leading ten covering 1.5% to 2%. Sequencing used CD4+ T cells from PBMCs. These receptor sequences come from a man between 45 and 60 years old in good health and CMV-seronegative.

The rearrangement links TRBV19 to TRBJ1-1; no clear D gene. The germline V gene has CDR1 LNHDA and CDR2 SQIVND (reference sequence). The CDR3 has 15 amino acids. Trimming shortened V by 6 bases and J by 0 bases, and 14 bases separated the two germline ends. The CDR3 DNA is TGTGCCAGTAGGACCTCCGGGAGGATGAACACTGAAGCTTTCTTT. This translates into CASRTSGRMNTEAFF.

CDR3 sequence (DNA): TGCGCCAGCAGCCCTTCCCGGGACAGGGGGCTAGATGAAAAACTGTTTTTT. Its protein is CASSPSRDRGLDEKLFF. The chain uses TRBV4-1 and TRBJ1-4; 12 bases align to TRBD1. Per the germline V gene, CDR1 is MGHRA and CDR2 is YSYEKL. V trimming: 4 bases; J trimming: 6 bases; junction bases outside the gene matches: 9. This CDR3 spans 17 amino acids.

The chain combines TRBV10-1 with TRBJ2-1, with 8 bases aligning to TRBD2. This CDR3 has 14 amino acids. Germline-derived CDR1 and CDR2 are WNHNN and SYGVQD (reference sequence). Losses at the gene ends were 9 bases for V and 9 bases for J; bases not matched to a gene: 13. The CDR3 region is CARDTGTSLGEQFF. CDR3 sequence (DNA): TGCGCCAGGGACACCGGGACTAGTCTTGGTGAGCAGTTCTTC.

The chain couples TRBV6-1 to TRBJ1-2; no firm D call. V lost 1 base and J 8 bases, leaving 14 bases between the germline ends. The CDR3 is 14 amino acids. Germline lookup yields CDR1 MNHNS and CDR2 SASEGT. CDR3 coding DNA: TGTGCCAGCAGTGAAGTGGACGGACTGCGGGGCTACACCTTC. It encodes CASSEVDGLRGYTF.

The chain employs TRBV4-1 and TRBJ2-1; maybe TRBD2 (7 bases). The CDR3 spans 15 residues. V was cut by 3 bases and J by 3 bases, with 12 bases left in between. Germline loops: CDR1 MGHRA, CDR2 YSYEKL. CDR3 nucleotide sequence: TGCGCCAGCAGCCAGGGGGGGCAGATCTACAATGAGCAGTTCTTC. Translating it yields CASSQGGQIYNEQFF.

The rearrangement joins TRBV7-9 to TRBJ2-1; 14 nucleotides align to TRBD2. Germline trimming cut 5 bases from V and 2 bases from J; bases unmatched to any gene: 11. The CDR3 length is 19 residues. Germline assignment: CDR1 SEHNR and CDR2 FQNEAQ (reference sequence). The CDR3 DNA sequence: TGTGCCAGCAGCCTCTCACCAAGACTAGCGGGAGGGCCCTACAATGAGCAGTTCTTC. Its translation is CASSLSPRLAGGPYNEQFF.

The chain joins TRBV6-5 to TRBJ1-2; D not certain. Per germline, CDR1 MNHEY and CDR2 SVGAGI. The CDR3 runs to 12 residues. The V end was cut by 2 bases, the J end by 5 bases, with 6 bases between. The CDR3: CASSYRGYGYTF. The CDR3 DNA sequence: TGTGCCAGCAGTTACAGAGGATATGGCTACACCTTC.

V usage is TRBV6-5 and J usage is TRBJ2-5; D ambiguous. V was trimmed by 6 bases and J by 13 bases, leaving 18 bases between them. Germline V lookup: CDR1 MNHEY, CDR2 SVGAGI. This CDR3 comprises 12 residues. CDR3 in DNA: TGTGCCAGCAGAGAAGGAGTCGGATCTACGTACTTC. Translated: CASREGVGSTYF.

The J gene is TRBJ2-2, the V gene TRBV9, with D unresolved. V was trimmed by 4 bases and J by 8 bases, leaving 15 bases between them. This CDR3 spans 14 amino acids. Germline V CDR1 and CDR2: SGDLS, YYNGEE. The CDR3 region has the DNA TGTGCCAGCAGCTCGAGAGGTCCCGAGGGGGAGCTGTTTTTT. It encodes CASSSRGPEGELFF.

The rearrangement links TRBV19 to TRBJ2-1; D is perhaps TRBD2 (6 bases). CDR3 size: 16 residues. The V end was cut by 4 bases, the J end by 3 bases, with 16 bases between. CDR1 and CDR2 (germline): LNHDA, SQIVND (reference sequence). The CDR3 loop reads CASSTRLVVGYNEQFF. Written as DNA, the CDR3 is TGTGCCAGTAGTACCCGACTAGTAGTGGGCTACAATGAGCAGTTCTTC.

The CDR3 sequence: CASSYSPPAGGYEQYF. The CDR3 nucleotides are TGTGCCAGCAGTTACTCCCCGCCAGCGGGAGGGTACGAGCAGTACTTC. The chain joins TRBV6-5 to TRBJ2-7, with 10 bases that match TRBD2. Per germline, CDR1 MNHEY and CDR2 SVGAGI. With V trimmed by 0 bases and J by 4 bases, 6 bases remained unmatched. The CDR3 has 16 amino acids.

The chain employs TRBV4-1 and TRBJ1-2; D is uncertain. V was cut by 0 bases and J by 7 bases, with 12 bases left in between. Germline loops: CDR1 MGHRA, CDR2 YSYEKL. CDR3 length: 14 amino acids. The CDR3 here is CASSQDLAAVGYTF. In DNA form, the CDR3 reads TGCGCCAGCAGCCAAGATCTGGCAGCAGTTGGCTACACCTTC.

J is TRBJ1-1 and V is TRBV10-3; D call uncertain. The ends were cut back, 4 bases at V and 6 bases at J, with 12 bases in the middle. The CDR3 sequence is 13 residues long. CDR1 is ENHRY, CDR2 SYGVKD, per germline. CDR3 region: CAISGPAGAEAFF. The CDR3 nucleotides are TGTGCCATCAGTGGTCCGGCAGGTGCTGAAGCTTTCTTT.